Each of the 12 T cell receptor beta chains below was sequenced from the same sample in a study of blood T cell repertoires in COVID-19. Assay used: immunoSEQ multiplex PCR; TCRdb lists only in-frame clones, some missing. The repertoire holds 150,000 to 250,000 clones, with approximately 84% as singletons. Sequencing used peripheral blood. All receptors come from a human donor with acute or convalescent COVID-19. The donor label of this sample is uncertain.

V is TRBV5-1 and J is TRBJ1-6; D might be TRBD1 (6 bases). Germline V gives CDR1 SGHRS, CDR2 YFSETQ. Between the trimmed V and J ends, which lost 3 bases and 7 bases, there was a span of 11 bases. The CDR3 loop spans 14 amino acids. CDR3 loop: CASSSGQINSPLHF. CDR3 DNA sequence: TGCGCCAGCAGCTCCGGACAGATAAATTCACCCCTCCACTTT.

The CDR3 DNA reads TGTGCCAGCAGTTTACTGGGACTAGCGGGGCACAATGAGCAGTTCTTC. Its protein is CASSLLGLAGHNEQFF. The chain has TRBV6-5 and TRBJ2-1; 13 bases match TRBD2. V dropped 4 bases and J dropped 5; count of bases not matched to a gene: 5. CDR1 is MNHEY, CDR2 SVGAGI, per germline. The CDR3 consists of 16 residues.

The chain has TRBV2 and TRBJ1-5, with TRBD1 as a possible D gene (5 bases). Germline-derived CDR1 and CDR2 are SNHLY and FYNNEI. Trimming took 8 bases from V and 2 from J, leaving 16 bases between them. The CDR3 consists of 15 residues. CDR3 sequence: CASGGLGGGNQPQHF. The CDR3 region has the DNA TGTGCCAGCGGGGGTTTGGGGGGAGGCAATCAGCCCCAGCATTTT.

This rearrangement joins TRBV28 to TRBJ2-7, with 9 bases fitting TRBD1. The germline CDR1 and CDR2 sequences are MDHEN and SYDVKM. The CDR3 is 15 amino acids. The ends lost 4 bases at V and 2 bases at J; junction bases unmatched: 6. The CDR3 coding sequence is TGTGCCAGCAGTTCTTCCGGGACAGGGACCTACGAGCAGTACTTC. This translates into CASSSSGTGTYEQYF.

This chain joins TRBV7-8 and TRBJ1-6, with D uncertain. Germline-derived CDR1 and CDR2 are SGHVS and FQNEAQ. The V and J ends lost 2 bases and 9 bases respectively, with 8 bases between them. The CDR3 is 13 residues long. The CDR3 DNA sequence: TGTGCCAGCAGCTTAAGCGAGGGTTCACCCCTCCACTTT. It encodes CASSLSEGSPLHF.

This sequence joins TRBV6-1 and TRBJ2-7; TRBD2 aligns across 11 bases. Germline trimming cut 3 bases from V and 1 base from J; bases unmatched to any gene: 2. Per germline, CDR1 MNHNS and CDR2 SASEGT. The CDR3 sequence is 15 residues long. The CDR3 DNA sequence: TGTGCCAGCAGTGAGCTAGCGGGGGGATCCTACGAGCAGTACTTC. It is translated as CASSELAGGSYEQYF.

The V call is TRBV21-1, the J call TRBJ1-5; no DNA check was done on the table's D call, TRBD1. TRBV21-1 is tagged as a pseudogene. This CDR3 has 16 amino acids. The DNA of the CDR3 is TGTGCCAGCAGCAAAGAAAAGGGGTTTAAGGGTCAGCCCCAGCATTTT. It encodes CASSKEKGFKGQPQHF.

The chain combines TRBV10-3 with TRBJ2-7; unclear D gene. Germline V gene lookup returns CDR1 ENHRY and CDR2 SYGVKD. Trimming cost V 3 bases and J 6 bases, with 18 bases left between them. The CDR3 runs to 15 residues. The CDR3 region has the DNA TGTGCCATCAGTGATACAACGGCAGGTCTTCGCGAGCAGTACTTC. Residues: CAISDTTAGLREQYF.

The chain employs TRBV12-5 and TRBJ2-3, with D unclear. The CDR3 spans 12 residues. V gave up 7 bases and J gave up 8 bases, with 13 bases separating them. Germline V gives CDR1 LGHNT, CDR2 FRNRAP. Here the CDR3 reads CASVYSSGTQYF. CDR3 nucleotides: TGTGCTAGTGTCTATTCCTCGGGTACGCAGTATTTT.

This clone occurred a few times. This chain joins TRBV19 and TRBJ2-2; tentative D call: TRBD2 (5 bases). Germline CDR1 reads LNHDA; CDR2 reads SQIVND (reference sequence). With 5 bases removed from V and 0 bases from J, the gap between germline ends came to 7 bases. The CDR3 spans 14 residues. The CDR3 sequence is CASSGGTNTGELFF. The CDR3 DNA reads TGTGCCAGTAGTGGAGGAACGAACACCGGGGAGCTGTTTTTT.

The rearrangement joins TRBV27 to TRBJ2-1; 7 bases are shared with TRBD2. V was clipped by 6 bases and J by 9 bases; unmatched bases: 8. The CDR3 totals 13 residues. Germline lookup yields CDR1 MNHEY and CDR2 SMNVEV (reference sequence). The CDR3 region is CASSPTSSGEQFF. The CDR3 DNA sequence: TGTGCCAGCAGCCCGACTAGCTCAGGTGAGCAGTTCTTC.

The chain joins TRBV5-6 to TRBJ1-6, with D tentatively TRBD1 (6 bases). This CDR3 region has 15 residues. Germline loops: CDR1 SGHDT, CDR2 YYEEEE. The ends were cut back, 2 bases at V and 8 bases at J, with 14 bases in the middle. The CDR3 spells CASSFTGFSDSPLHF. The CDR3 coding sequence is TGTGCCAGCAGCTTTACAGGGTTTAGTGATTCACCCCTCCACTTT.